This T cell receptor beta chain emerged from a study of control samples from healthy donors and cancer patients. Libraries were prepared by immunoSEQ multiplex PCR; TCRdb keeps only in-frame clonotypes and omits some of them. The table records around 130,000 clones, around 90% of them present only once. This CDR3 is 15 amino acids long. The ends were cut back, 8 bases at V and 7 bases at J, with 22 bases in the middle. CDR1 and CDR2 (germline): LGHDT, YNNKEL (reference sequence). The sample was blood. This TCR derives from a man aged 18-30 years in good health. V usage is TRBV3-1 (or the pseudogene TRBV3-2) and J usage is TRBJ2-3, with D possibly called TRBD1 or TRBD2 (5 bases each). In DNA form, the CDR3 reads TGTGCCAGCGGGACGGTAGAATTTGGTTTCCATACGCAGTATTTT. Its translation: CASGTVEFGFHTQYF.